This TCR beta chain is from a study of response to subunit inactivated influenza vaccine (dated by TCRdb to 2016 to 2019). Background for the entire study: The study used deep quantitative T cell receptor repertoire profiling to track responses to a trivalent subunit inactivated influenza vaccine. The paper as a whole reports these results and caveats: It was suggested by the authors that each seasonal influenza vaccination may recruit only a limited number of new T cells.

The time point tag for this specimen amounts to: 45 days after influenza vaccine administration. The library was produced with RT-PCR. Sequencing was carried out with an Illumina HiSeq 2500. Using fastp at Q25 and MiXCR, TCRdb reprocessed the public reads and kept productive beta chains. Under each unique CDR3 protein, matching rows form one entry showing the most common genes and DNA. The sample table shows some 480,000 distinct CDR3 sequences, and 9.5% to 12% are seen once. The ten largest clones represent approximately 12% of the sample. Here V drops 3 bases and J drops 11 bases, and the junction holds 19 bases not matched to any gene. CDR3 length: 16 amino acids, cysteine to phenylalanine. Only the CDR3 portion is preserved as DNA: 48 bases, with reading frame beginning at the first base. As encoded in the germline V gene, CDR1 is SQVTM while CDR2 is ANQGSEA. This clonotype was counted between two and nine times. Its recognized antigen is unknown. It has no much larger one-base neighbor in the sample; base qualities were not kept.

The sample in question was PBMCs from blood, obtained 35 to 45 days after vaccination. The chain joins TRBV29-1 to TRBJ2-1; 7 nucleotides in the junction match TRBD1. This TCR was recovered from a man aged 50-59 years who received an inactivated influenza vaccine. Donor details come from another sample of the same person, matched by shared clones. DNA sequence: TGCAGCGTTGAGCCCATCCTCGACAGGGCCACGAAAAAGCAGTTCTTC. It encodes CSVEPILDRATKKQFF.